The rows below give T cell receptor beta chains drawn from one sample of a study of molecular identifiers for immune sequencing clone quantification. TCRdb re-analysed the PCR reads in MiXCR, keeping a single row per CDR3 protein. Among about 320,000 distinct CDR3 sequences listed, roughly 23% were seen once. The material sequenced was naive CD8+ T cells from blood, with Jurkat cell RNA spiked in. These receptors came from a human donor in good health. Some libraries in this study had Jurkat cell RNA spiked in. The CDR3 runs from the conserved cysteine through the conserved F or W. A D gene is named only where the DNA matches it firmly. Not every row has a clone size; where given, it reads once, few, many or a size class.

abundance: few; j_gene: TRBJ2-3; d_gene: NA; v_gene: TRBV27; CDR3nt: TGTGCCAGCAGTCTCAGGGCGACCAGGAGGGATACGCAGTATTTT; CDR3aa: CASSLRATRRDTQYF
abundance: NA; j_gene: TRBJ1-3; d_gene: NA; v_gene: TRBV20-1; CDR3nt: TGCAGTGCTAGATTAGTGAGCGGAGCAGCCTCTGGAAACACCGTATATTTT; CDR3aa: CSARLVSGAASGNTVYF
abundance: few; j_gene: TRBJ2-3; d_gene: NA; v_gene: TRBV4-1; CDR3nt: TGCGCCAGCAGCCAAGTGCTAGAACTCTCTAGCACAGATACGCAGTATTTT; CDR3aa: CASSQVLELSSTDTQYF
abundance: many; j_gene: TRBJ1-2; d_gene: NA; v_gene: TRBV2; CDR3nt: TGTGCCGGGCTCATTGGAAACTATGGCTACACCTTC; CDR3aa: CAGLIGNYGYTF
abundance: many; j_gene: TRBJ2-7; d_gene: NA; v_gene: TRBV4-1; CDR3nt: TGCGCCAGCAGCCAAGCTTCAGGAGGGACCTACGAGCAGTACTTC; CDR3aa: CASSQASGGTYEQYF
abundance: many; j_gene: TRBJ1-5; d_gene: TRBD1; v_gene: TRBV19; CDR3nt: TGTGCCAGTAACCCGACAGGGACCAACAATCAGCCCCAGCATTTT; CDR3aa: CASNPTGTNNQPQHF
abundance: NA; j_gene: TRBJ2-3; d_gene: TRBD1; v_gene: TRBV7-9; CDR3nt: TGTGCCAGCAGCTCCAAAGGACAGGAAGATACGCAGTATTTT; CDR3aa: CASSSKGQEDTQYF
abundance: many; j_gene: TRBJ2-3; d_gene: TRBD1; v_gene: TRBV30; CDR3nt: TGTGCCTGGAGTTCCACAGGGGCAGATACGCAGTATTTT; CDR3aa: CAWSSTGADTQYF
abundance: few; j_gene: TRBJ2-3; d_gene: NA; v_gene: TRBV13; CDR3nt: TGTGCCAGCAGCTTATGGGACAAGGCTAGCACAGATACGCAGTATTTT; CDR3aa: CASSLWDKASTDTQYF
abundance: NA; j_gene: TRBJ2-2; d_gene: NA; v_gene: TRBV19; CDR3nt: TGTGCCAGTAATATAGTTCCCGGGAACACCGGGGAGCTGTTTTTT; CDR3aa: CASNIVPGNTGELFF
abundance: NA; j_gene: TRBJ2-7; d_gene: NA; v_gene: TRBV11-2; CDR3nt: TGTGCCAGCAGCTTCCAAGGAGGGCTGACACACTACGAGCAGTACTTC; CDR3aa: CASSFQGGLTHYEQYF
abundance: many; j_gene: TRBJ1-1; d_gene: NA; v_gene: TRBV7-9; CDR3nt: TGTGCCAGCAGCTTATCTAGCCTTGAAGCTTTCTTT; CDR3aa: CASSLSSLEAFF
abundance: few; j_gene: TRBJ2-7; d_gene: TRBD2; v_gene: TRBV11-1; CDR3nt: TGTGCCAGCAGCTCTCTAGCGGGGCCGCCTGTGGACGAGCAGTACTTC; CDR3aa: CASSSLAGPPVDEQYF
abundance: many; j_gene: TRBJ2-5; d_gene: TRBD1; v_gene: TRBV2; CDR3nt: TGTGCCAGCAGGGGGTTCCAGGGGGCGCTCCCGGAGACCCAGTACTTC; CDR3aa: CASRGFQGALPETQYF
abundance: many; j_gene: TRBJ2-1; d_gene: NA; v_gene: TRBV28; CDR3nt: TGTGCCAGCAGCTCAGACACGGTAGCCTACAATGAGCAGTTCTTC; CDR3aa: CASSSDTVAYNEQFF
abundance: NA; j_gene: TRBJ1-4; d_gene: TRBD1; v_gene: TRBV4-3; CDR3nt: TGCGCCAGCAGCGAGGACAGGGGCTCTCGAGAAAAACTGTTTTTT; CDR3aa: CASSEDRGSREKLFF
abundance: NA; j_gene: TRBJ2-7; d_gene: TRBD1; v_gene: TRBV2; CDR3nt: TGTGCCAGCAGTGGAGAGACAGGGCCCTACGAGCAGTACTTC; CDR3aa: CASSGETGPYEQYF
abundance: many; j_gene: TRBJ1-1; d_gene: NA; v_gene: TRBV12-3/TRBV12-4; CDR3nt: TGTGCCAGCAGTTTGTCGGCCAGCGGCATGAACACTGAAGCTTTCTTT; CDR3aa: CASSLSASGMNTEAFF
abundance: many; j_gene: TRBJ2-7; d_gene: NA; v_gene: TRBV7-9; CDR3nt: TGTGCCAGCAGCCCCCCCGTGACAGGGAGGAACGAGCAGTACTTC; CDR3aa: CASSPPVTGRNEQYF
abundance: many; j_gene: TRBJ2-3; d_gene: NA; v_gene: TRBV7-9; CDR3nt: TGTGCCAGCATCGATGCAGGGGCTGGCACAGATACGCAGTATTTT; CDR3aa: CASIDAGAGTDTQYF
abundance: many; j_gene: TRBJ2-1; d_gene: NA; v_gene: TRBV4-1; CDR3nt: TGCGCCAGCAGCCAGGCAGGGCAGCCAGAGCAGTTCTTC; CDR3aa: CASSQAGQPEQFF
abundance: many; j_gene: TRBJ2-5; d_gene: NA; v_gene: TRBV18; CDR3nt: TGTGCCAGCTCCCCGAGAGCGGAAGAGGACCAGTACTTC; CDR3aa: CASSPRAEEDQYF
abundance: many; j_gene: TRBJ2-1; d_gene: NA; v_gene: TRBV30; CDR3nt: TGTGCCTGGAGCCCGGGGGCCTACAATGAGCAGTTCTTC; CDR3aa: CAWSPGAYNEQFF
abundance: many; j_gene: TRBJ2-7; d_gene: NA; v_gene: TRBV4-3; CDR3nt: TGCGCCAGCAGCCAAGATGGTCGCGCGGGCGAGCAGTACTTC; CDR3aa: CASSQDGRAGEQYF
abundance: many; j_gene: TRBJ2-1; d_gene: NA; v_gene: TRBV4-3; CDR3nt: TGCGCCAGCAGCCAAGACAGGGGCATGTACAATGAGCAGTTCTTC; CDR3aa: CASSQDRGMYNEQFF
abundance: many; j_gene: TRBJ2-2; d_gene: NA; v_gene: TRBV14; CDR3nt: TGTGCCAGCGGACCGCCGAACACCGGGGAGCTGTTTTTT; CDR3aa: CASGPPNTGELFF
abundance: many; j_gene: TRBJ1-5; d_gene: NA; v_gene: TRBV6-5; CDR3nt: TGTGCCAGCAGTTACGGGGGTGGGGACTACGGCAATCAGCCCCAGCATTTT; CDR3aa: CASSYGGGDYGNQPQHF
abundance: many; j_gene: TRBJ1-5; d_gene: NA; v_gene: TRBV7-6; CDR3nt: TGTGCCAGCAGCTTACGGGGGGGATTTGGCAATCAGCCCCAGCATTTT; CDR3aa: CASSLRGGFGNQPQHF
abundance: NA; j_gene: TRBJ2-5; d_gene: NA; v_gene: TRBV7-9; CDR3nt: TGTGCCAGCATCAGGGCCCTCCAAGAGACCCAGTACTTC; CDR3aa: CASIRALQETQYF
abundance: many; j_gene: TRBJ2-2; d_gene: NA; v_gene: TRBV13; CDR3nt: TGTGCCAGCAGCCCAGCTCCCCTAGCGACGAACACCGGGGAGCTGTTTTTT; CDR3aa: CASSPAPLATNTGELFF
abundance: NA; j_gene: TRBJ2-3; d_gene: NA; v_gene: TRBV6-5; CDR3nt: TGTGCCAGCAGTTACTCGGAACCCACAGATACGCAGTATTTT; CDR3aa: CASSYSEPTDTQYF
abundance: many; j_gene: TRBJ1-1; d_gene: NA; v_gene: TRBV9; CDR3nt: TGTGCCAGCAGCCCCTACACGATCGGGACTGAAGCTTTCTTT; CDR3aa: CASSPYTIGTEAFF
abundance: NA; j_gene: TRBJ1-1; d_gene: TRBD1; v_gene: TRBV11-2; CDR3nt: TGTGCCAGCAGCTTACCCAAGACAGGGAGGTTGAACACTGAAGCTTCCTTT; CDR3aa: CASSLPKTGRLNTEASF
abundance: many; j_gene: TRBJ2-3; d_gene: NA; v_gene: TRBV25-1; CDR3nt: TGTGCCAGCAGTGACTGGGACATCCGCACAGATACGCAGTATTTT; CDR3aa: CASSDWDIRTDTQYF
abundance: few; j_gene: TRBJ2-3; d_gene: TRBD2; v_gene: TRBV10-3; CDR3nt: TGTGCCATCAGTGAAATTACTAGCGACGGCACAGATACGCAGTATTTT; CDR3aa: CAISEITSDGTDTQYF
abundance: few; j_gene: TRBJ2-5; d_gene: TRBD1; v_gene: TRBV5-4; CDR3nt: TGTGCCAGCAGCGCCTGGACAGGGTTACAGACCCAGTACTTC; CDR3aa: CASSAWTGLQTQYF